The next 21 T cell receptor beta chains were all read from a single sample in a study of Ad26.COV2.S vaccination and SARS-CoV-2 variants. Treatment meaning: roughly 19 received Ad26.COV2.S at low or high dose, single or two shots; about 5 received placebo; per-sample allocation not given. The investigators took samples on day 63 after the first vaccine or placebo injection. The table came from immunoSEQ multiplex PCR; TCRdb's copy has only in-frame clones and leaves some out. The sample lists hundreds of thousands of clones, approximately 92% occurring once. The starting material was peripheral blood, obtained in a trial of Ad26.COV2.S vaccine versus placebo. These TCRs come from a person between 18 and 60 years old who received the Ad26.COV2.S COVID-19 vaccine or a placebo.

The chain uses TRBV10-3 and TRBJ1-5; no definite D call. Germline loops: CDR1 ENHRY, CDR2 SYGVKD. The CDR3 has 14 amino acids. With 3 bases removed from V and 0 bases from J, the gap between germline ends came to 6 bases. The DNA for the CDR3 is TGTGCCATCAGTGATCTAAATAGCAATCAGCCCCAGCATTTT. Translation: CAISDLNSNQPQHF.

The count of this clone is one. CDR3: CASTQSGNTIYF. CDR3 in DNA: TGTGCCAGCACCCAATCTGGAAACACCATATATTTT. The chain is built from TRBV28 and TRBJ1-3; unclear D gene. The CDR3 is made up of 12 amino acids. Trimming removed 7 bases at V and 1 base at J, with 5 bases between. Germline V gives CDR1 MDHEN, CDR2 SYDVKM.

The genes are TRBV27 and TRBJ2-1, with 8 bases identical to TRBD2. The trim removed 0 bases at V and 8 bases at J, leaving 9 bases unmatched. The CDR3 has 16 residues. Per germline, CDR1 MNHEY and CDR2 SMNVEV (reference sequence). The CDR3 protein is CASSLSAGVRPHEQFF. Written as DNA, the CDR3 is TGTGCCAGCAGTTTATCAGCGGGAGTCCGACCACATGAGCAGTTCTTC.

The chain has TRBV7-8 and TRBJ1-4; perhaps TRBD1 as D (5 bases). The CDR3 length is 17 residues. Per the germline V gene, CDR1 is SGHVS and CDR2 is FQNEAQ. The germline V and J ends were trimmed by 1 base and 2 bases, with 14 bases remaining between them. The CDR3 region is CASSLGDGTQTNEKLFF. CDR3 in DNA: TGTGCCAGCAGCTTAGGGGACGGGACTCAGACTAATGAAAAACTGTTTTTT.

The chain carries TRBV28 and TRBJ2-7; TRBD2 agrees at 14 bases. With V trimmed by 3 bases and J by 2 bases, 15 bases remained unmatched. Germline CDR1 is MDHEN and CDR2 is SYDVKM. This CDR3 has 20 amino acids. The CDR3: CASSFRSLGTSGGRPYEQYF. CDR3 DNA sequence: TGTGCCAGCAGTTTTCGATCCCTTGGGACTAGCGGGGGACGTCCCTACGAGCAGTACTTC.

This chain connects TRBV21-1 to TRBJ1-5; the table's D call, TRBD1, was not checked against the DNA. TRBV21-1 is a listed pseudogene. The CDR3 spans 16 residues. Here the CDR3 DNA reads TGTGCCAGCAGCAAATGGTGGGGACAGAACAATCAGCCCCAGCATTTT. As protein: CASSKWWGQNNQPQHF.

The CDR3 DNA sequence: TGCGCCAGCAGCCCGGACCCTTATAATTCACCCCTCCACTTT. Protein: CASSPDPYNSPLHF. The chain recombines TRBV4-3 with TRBJ1-6; D is ambiguous. CDR1 and CDR2 from the germline V gene are LGHNA and YSLEER. The CDR3 runs to 14 residues. Deletions cut 4 bases from V and 4 bases from J, with 8 bases between.

J is TRBJ1-5 and V is TRBV27; D ambiguous. V was shortened by 6 bases and J by 0 bases, with 15 bases between the two germline ends. Germline-derived CDR1 and CDR2 are MNHEY and SMNVEV (reference sequence). This CDR3 is built from 16 residues. The CDR3 nucleotides read TGTGCCAGCAGCCCCCTAGCGGTCGGTAGCAATCAGCCCCAGCATTTT. Its protein product is CASSPLAVGSNQPQHF.

V is TRBV19 and J is TRBJ1-1; no reliable D call. The CDR3 consists of 19 residues. The V end was cut by 0 bases, the J end by 0 bases, with 20 bases between. Per the germline V gene, CDR1 is LNHDA and CDR2 is SQIVND (reference sequence). Here the CDR3 DNA reads TGTGCCAGTAGTATAGATCGGGGAGGAAAACGAAATTTGAACACTGAAGCTTTCTTT. Its protein product is CASSIDRGGKRNLNTEAFF.

J is TRBJ1-1 and V is TRBV6-5, with a tentative D call TRBD1 (6 bases). CDR3 size: 13 residues. Trimming cost V 7 bases and J 5 bases, with 14 bases left between them. Germline V gives CDR1 MNHEY, CDR2 SVGAGI. The CDR3 spells CASNHNRETEAFF. In DNA, the CDR3 is TGTGCCAGCAACCATAACAGGGAGACTGAAGCTTTCTTT.

The chain has TRBV10-3 and TRBJ1-2, with 7 nucleotides matching TRBD1. V dropped 7 bases and J dropped 8; count of bases not matched to a gene: 7. Germline CDR1 and CDR2: ENHRY and SYGVKD. The CDR3 loop spans 12 amino acids. The CDR3 spells CAITGQFRGYTF. The DNA of the CDR3 is TGTGCCATCACGGGACAGTTTAGGGGCTACACCTTC.

The chain has TRBV7-9 and TRBJ1-2, with TRBD1 identical over 8 bases. CDR1 SEHNR and CDR2 FQNEAQ come from the germline V gene (reference sequence). Trimming took 2 bases from V and 8 from J; bases not matched to a gene: 10. This CDR3 is built from 15 residues. This CDR3 reads CASSLKVRGPGGYTF. The CDR3 DNA sequence: TGTGCCAGCAGCTTAAAGGTCAGGGGGCCCGGCGGCTACACCTTC.

The chain joins TRBV4-2 to TRBJ2-1; D might be TRBD2 (6 bases). Deletions cut 2 bases from V and 5 bases from J, with 19 bases between. Germline assignment: CDR1 LGHNA and CDR2 YNFKEQ. The CDR3 is made up of 17 amino acids. The CDR3 DNA sequence: TGTGCCAGCAGCCAAATACTACGGGAGAATCTTAACAATGAGCAGTTCTTC. It is translated as CASSQILRENLNNEQFF.

CDR3 in amino acids: CASSPPVKETQYF. DNA of the CDR3: TGTGCCAGCTCACCACCGGTAAAAGAGACCCAGTACTTC. The chain is built from TRBV18 and TRBJ2-5; D unresolved. The germline gives CDR1 KGHSH, CDR2 LQKENI. The V end lost 0 bases, the J end lost 3 bases, and 5 bases lay between the germline ends. The length of the CDR3 is 13 residues.

The chain links TRBV27 to TRBJ1-6, with D perhaps matching TRBD1 (5 bases). The CDR3 spans 14 residues. The V and J ends lost 5 bases and 9 bases respectively, with 14 bases between them. The germline CDR1 and CDR2 sequences are MNHEY and SMNVEV (reference sequence). CDR3 in amino acids: CASSPGTAFSPLHF. CDR3 nucleotide sequence: TGTGCCAGCAGTCCCGGGACGGCGTTTTCACCCCTCCACTTT.

This clone was observed a few times. The chain is built from TRBV19 and TRBJ1-2; D perhaps matches TRBD1 (5 bases). V shed 5 bases and J shed 6 bases, with 16 bases lying between them. The CDR3 has 14 amino acids. Germline V gives CDR1 LNHDA, CDR2 SQIVND (reference sequence). The CDR3 DNA reads TGTGCCAGTAGTCCCCTGGCGGAGGGGAATGGCTACACCTTC. Translating gives CASSPLAEGNGYTF.

This chain joins TRBV5-5 and TRBJ2-2; tentative D call: TRBD2 (6 bases). The CDR3 totals 16 residues. Trimming stripped 2 bases from V and 2 bases from J, with 13 bases between. Germline CDR1 is SGHKS and CDR2 is YYEKEE (reference sequence). CDR3 region: CASSFLGLSNTGELFF. CDR3 nucleotides: TGTGCCAGCAGCTTTTTGGGACTCTCCAACACCGGGGAGCTGTTTTTT.

V usage is TRBV19 and J usage is TRBJ1-5; 11 nucleotides match TRBD1. Trimming cost V 3 bases and J 7 bases; bases outside gene matches: 11. CDR1 is LNHDA and CDR2 is SQIVND in the germline V gene (reference sequence). The CDR3 loop spans 17 amino acids. The CDR3 DNA reads TGTGCCAGTAGTATTGAGGACAGGGGGCTCGAAGGACAGCCCCAGCATTTT. This gives the protein CASSIEDRGLEGQPQHF.

The CDR3 nucleotides read TGTGCCAGCAGTCCGGAATTGGGGGGGCATGTTTCTGGAAACACCATATATTTT. Its translation: CASSPELGGHVSGNTIYF. The genes are TRBV4-2 and TRBJ1-3; tentatively, D is TRBD1 (6 bases). There are 18 residues in the CDR3. Germline values: CDR1 LGHNA, CDR2 YNFKEQ. V lost 6 bases to trimming and J lost 1 base, with 22 bases between them.

On this clone: Germline is not matched at one junction end, which may reflect a read error. This rearrangement joins TRBV7-7 to TRBJ2-3; D might be TRBD2 (6 bases). This CDR3 has 14 amino acids. Germline-derived CDR1 and CDR2 are SSHAT and FNYEAQ (reference sequence). The CDR3 protein is CASSPLGRKDTQYF. For the CDR3, the DNA is TGTGCTAGCAGCCCTCTCGGGAGAAAGGATACGCAGTATTTT. The whole variable domain, remainder taken from reference TRBV7-7 and TRBJ2-3, is GAGVSQSPRYKVTKRGQDVTLRCDPISSHATLYWYQQALGQGPEFLTYFNYEAQPDKSGLPSDRFSAERPEGSISTLTIQRTEQRDSAMYRCASSPLGRKDTQYFGPGTRLTVL.

V and J are TRBV7-9 and TRBJ2-5, with no clear D. Germline CDR1 and CDR2: SEHNR and FQNEAQ (reference sequence). Between the trimmed V and J ends, which lost 0 bases and 3 bases, there was a span of 8 bases. The CDR3 is 14 residues long. The DNA of the CDR3 is TGTGCCAGCAGCTTAGCCAGAAGGGAAGAGACCCAGTACTTC. This translates into CASSLARREETQYF.